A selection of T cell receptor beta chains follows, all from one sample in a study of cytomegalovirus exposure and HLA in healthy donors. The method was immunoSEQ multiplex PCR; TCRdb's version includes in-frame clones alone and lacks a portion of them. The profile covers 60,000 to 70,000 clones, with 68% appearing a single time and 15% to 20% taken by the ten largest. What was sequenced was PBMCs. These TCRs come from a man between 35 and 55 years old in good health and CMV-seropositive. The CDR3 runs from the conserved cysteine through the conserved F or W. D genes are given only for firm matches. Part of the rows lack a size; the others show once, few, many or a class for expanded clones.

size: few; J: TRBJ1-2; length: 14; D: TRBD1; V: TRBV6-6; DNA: TGTGCCAGCAGTATACAGGGGGCAAACTATGGCTACACCTTC; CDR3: CASSIQGANYGYTF
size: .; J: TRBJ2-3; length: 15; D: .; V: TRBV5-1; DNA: TGCGCCAGCAGCCAGGGGCAGGGTGCGGCAGATACGCAGTATTTT; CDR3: CASSQGQGAADTQYF
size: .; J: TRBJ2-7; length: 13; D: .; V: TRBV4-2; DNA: TGTGCCAGCAGCCAACAGCGGAACTACGAGCAGTACTTC; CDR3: CASSQQRNYEQYF
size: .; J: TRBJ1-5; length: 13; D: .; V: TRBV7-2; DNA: TGTGCCAGCGGAACAGGGTTTCGTCAGCCCCAGCATTTT; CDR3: CASGTGFRQPQHF
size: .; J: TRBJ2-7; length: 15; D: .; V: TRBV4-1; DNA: TGCGCCAGCAGCCAAGGGGCAGGGGCCTACTACGAGCAGTACTTC; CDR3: CASSQGAGAYYEQYF
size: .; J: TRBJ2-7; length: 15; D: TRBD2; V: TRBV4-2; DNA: TGTGCCAGCAGCCAAGGTCTAGCGGGGACCTACGAGCAGTACTTC; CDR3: CASSQGLAGTYEQYF
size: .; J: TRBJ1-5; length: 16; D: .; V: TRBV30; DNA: TGTGCCTGGAGTGTACCTGGGCTCAGGAGCAATCAGCCCCAGCATTTT; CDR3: CAWSVPGLRSNQPQHF
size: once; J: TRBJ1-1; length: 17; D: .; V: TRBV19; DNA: TGTGCCAGTAGTATATTTGGACTCTCCAGGGGGAACACTGAAGCTTTCTTT; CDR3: CASSIFGLSRGNTEAFF
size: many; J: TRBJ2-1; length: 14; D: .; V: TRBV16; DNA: TGTGCCAGCAGCCGAGACTGGACAGCCAATGAGCAGTTCTTC; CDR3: CASSRDWTANEQFF
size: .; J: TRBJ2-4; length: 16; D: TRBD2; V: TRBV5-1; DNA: TGCGCCGGGGGGACTAGCGGGGAACTAGCCAAAAACATTCAGTACTTC; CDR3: CAGGTSGELAKNIQYF
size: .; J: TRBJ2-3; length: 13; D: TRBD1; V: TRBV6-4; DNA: TGTGCCAGCAGTGGGACAGGGGCAGATACGCAGTATTTT; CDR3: CASSGTGADTQYF
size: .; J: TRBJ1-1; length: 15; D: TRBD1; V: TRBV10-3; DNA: TGTGCCATCAGTCTAATGGGACAGATGAACACTGAAGCTTTCTTT; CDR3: CAISLMGQMNTEAFF
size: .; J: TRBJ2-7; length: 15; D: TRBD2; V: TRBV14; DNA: TGTGCCAGCAGCCGATCTAGCGGGAGCCCCTACGAGCAGTACTTC; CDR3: CASSRSSGSPYEQYF
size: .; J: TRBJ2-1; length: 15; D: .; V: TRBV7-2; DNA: TGTGCCAGCAGTTTTGGGAGCGGGCGATACAATGAGCAGTTCTTC; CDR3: CASSFGSGRYNEQFF
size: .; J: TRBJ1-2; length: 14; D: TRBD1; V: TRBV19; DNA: TGTGCCAGTACCTTGGACAGGGTGGGCTATGGCTACACCTTC; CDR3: CASTLDRVGYGYTF
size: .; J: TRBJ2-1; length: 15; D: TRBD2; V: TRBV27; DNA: TGTGCCAGCAGTTCACTAGCGGGTGGTTACAATGAGCAGTTCTTC; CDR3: CASSSLAGGYNEQFF
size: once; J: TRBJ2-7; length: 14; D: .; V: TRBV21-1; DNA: TGTGCCAGCCCCACGGGACAGGGGGAGGACGAGCAGTACTTC; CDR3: CASPTGQGEDEQYF
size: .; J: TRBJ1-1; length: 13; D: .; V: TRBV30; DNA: TGTGCCTGGAGTGCACAAAAGAACACTGAAGCTTTCTTT; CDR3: CAWSAQKNTEAFF
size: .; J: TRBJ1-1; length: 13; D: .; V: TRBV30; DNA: TGTGCCTGGAGTGGACAGCTAAACACTGAAGCTTTCTTT; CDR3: CAWSGQLNTEAFF
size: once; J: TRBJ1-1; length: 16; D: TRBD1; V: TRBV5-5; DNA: TGTGCCAGCAGCCTAACCACTGGGACAGGGAACGGGGTAGCTTTCTTT; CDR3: CASSLTTGTGNGVAFF
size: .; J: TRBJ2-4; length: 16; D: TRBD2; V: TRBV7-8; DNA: TGTGCCAGCAGCATAGGGAGGGTAGATGCCAAAAACATTCAGTACTTC; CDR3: CASSIGRVDAKNIQYF
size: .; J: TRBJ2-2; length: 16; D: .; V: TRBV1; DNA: TGCACCAGCAGCCAACTTAGCGGGTTGGAAACCGGGGAGCTGTTTTTT; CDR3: CTSSQLSGLETGELFF
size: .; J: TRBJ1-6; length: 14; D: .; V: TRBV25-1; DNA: TGTGCCAGCAGTGAGGGGCCAGGGAATTCACCCCTCCACTTT; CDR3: CASSEGPGNSPLHF
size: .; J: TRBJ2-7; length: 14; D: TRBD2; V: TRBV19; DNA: TGTGCCAGTAGTACCAGCGGGGGGGCCTACGAGCAGTACTTC; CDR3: CASSTSGGAYEQYF
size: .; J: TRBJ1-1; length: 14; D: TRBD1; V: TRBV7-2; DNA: TGTGCCAGCAGATACAGGGGGCAGGGCACTGAAGCTTTCTTT; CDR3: CASRYRGQGTEAFF
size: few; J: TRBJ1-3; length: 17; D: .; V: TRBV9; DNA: TGTGCCAGCAGCGAGCCGGGATTAGGTGGCTCTGGAAACACCATATATTTT; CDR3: CASSEPGLGGSGNTIYF
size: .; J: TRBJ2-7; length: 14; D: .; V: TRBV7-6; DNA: TGTGCCAGCAGCGGAGGTGGGGGCATCCACGAGCAGTACTTC; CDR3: CASSGGGGIHEQYF
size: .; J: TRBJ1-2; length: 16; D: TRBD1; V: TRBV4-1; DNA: TGCGCCAGCAGCCAAGAGCATCGACAGGGAGACTATGGCTACACCTTC; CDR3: CASSQEHRQGDYGYTF
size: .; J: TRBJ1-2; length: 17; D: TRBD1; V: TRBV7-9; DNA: TGTGCCAGCAGCCCCCGGGTCTCGGGACAGGAGACCTATGGCTACACCTTC; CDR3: CASSPRVSGQETYGYTF
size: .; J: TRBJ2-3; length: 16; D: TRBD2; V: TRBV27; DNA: TGTGCCAGCAGTTTATCGTTAGCGGGAGTGACAGATACGCAGTATTTT; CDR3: CASSLSLAGVTDTQYF
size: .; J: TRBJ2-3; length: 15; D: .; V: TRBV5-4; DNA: TGTGCCAGCAGCTCCCCGGGACTTAGCACAGATACGCAGTATTTT; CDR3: CASSSPGLSTDTQYF
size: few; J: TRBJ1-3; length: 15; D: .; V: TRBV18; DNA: TGTGCCAGCTCACGAGACAGCATCTCTGGAAACACCATATATTTT; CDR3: CASSRDSISGNTIYF
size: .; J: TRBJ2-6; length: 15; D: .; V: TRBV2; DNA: TGTGCCAGCATATTCTCTAGCTCTGGGGCCAACGTCCTGACTTTC; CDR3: CASIFSSSGANVLTF
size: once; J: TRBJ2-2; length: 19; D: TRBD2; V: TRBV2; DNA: TGTGCCAGCAGTGGTAGCGGTCTAGCGGGGGGGTTTAACACCGGGGAGCTGTTTTTT; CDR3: CASSGSGLAGGFNTGELFF
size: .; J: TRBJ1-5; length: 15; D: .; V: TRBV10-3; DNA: TGTGCCATCAGTCCTGACTCGGTTAGCAATCAGCCCCAGCATTTT; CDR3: CAISPDSVSNQPQHF
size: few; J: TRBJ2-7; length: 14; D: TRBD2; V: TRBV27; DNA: TGTGCCAGCAGTTGGGGCGGGGGGGCCCACGAGCAGTACTTC; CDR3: CASSWGGGAHEQYF
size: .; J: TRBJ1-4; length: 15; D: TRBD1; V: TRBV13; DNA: TGTGCCAGCACTCAACAGGGGACAGGGCATGAAAAACTGTTTTTT; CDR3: CASTQQGTGHEKLFF
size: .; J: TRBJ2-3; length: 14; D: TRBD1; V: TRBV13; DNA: TGTGCCAGCAGCTTACAGGGGGTCACAGATACGCAGTATTTT; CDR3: CASSLQGVTDTQYF
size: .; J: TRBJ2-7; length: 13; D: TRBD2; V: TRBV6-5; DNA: TGTGCCAGCTCTAGCGGGAATGCCTACGAGCAGTACTTC; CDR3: CASSSGNAYEQYF
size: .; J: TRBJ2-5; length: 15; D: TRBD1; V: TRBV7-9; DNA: TGTGCCAGCAGCTTAGCGGGACAGGGGGCTGAGACCCAGTACTTC; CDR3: CASSLAGQGAETQYF
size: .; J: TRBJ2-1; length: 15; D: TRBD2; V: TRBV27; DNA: TGTGCCAGCAGGAAAGCGGGGGGGCCTTCTCTTGAGCAGTTCTTC; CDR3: CASRKAGGPSLEQFF
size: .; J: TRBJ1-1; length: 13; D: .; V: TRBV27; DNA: TGTGCCAGCAGTTTAAAAGCGTACACTGAAGCTTTCTTT; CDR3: CASSLKAYTEAFF
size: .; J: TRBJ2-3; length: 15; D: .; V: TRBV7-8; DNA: TGTGCCAGCAGCTTAGGGGCCCCTGGCACAGATACGCAGTATTTT; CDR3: CASSLGAPGTDTQYF
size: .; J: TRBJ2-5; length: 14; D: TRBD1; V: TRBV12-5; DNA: TGTGCTAGTGGTTTGGGGACAGGACTCGAGACCCAGTACTTC; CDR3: CASGLGTGLETQYF
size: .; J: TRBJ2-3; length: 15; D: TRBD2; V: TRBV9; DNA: TGTGCCAGCAGCGTAGGTAGCGGGGGAGGAGATACGCAGTATTTT; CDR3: CASSVGSGGGDTQYF
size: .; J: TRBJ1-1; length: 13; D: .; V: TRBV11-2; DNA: TGTGCCAGCAGCTTTTTACAGAACACTGAAGCTTTCTTT; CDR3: CASSFLQNTEAFF
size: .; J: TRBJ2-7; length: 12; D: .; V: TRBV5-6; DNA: TGTGCCAGCAGCTGGGACATCTACGAGCAGTACTTC; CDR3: CASSWDIYEQYF
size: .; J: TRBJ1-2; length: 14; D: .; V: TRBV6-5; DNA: TGTGCCAGCAGCCAGAGCAGGTATAACTATGGCTACACCTTC; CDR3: CASSQSRYNYGYTF
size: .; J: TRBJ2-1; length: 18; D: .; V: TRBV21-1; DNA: TGTGCCAGCAGCACCAAAAGCGGACTAGCGGGGCCATACAATGAGCAGTTCTTC; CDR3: CASSTKSGLAGPYNEQFF
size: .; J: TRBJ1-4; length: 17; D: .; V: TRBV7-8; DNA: TGTGCCAGCAGGCCCAGGTTTGGGGGCGGACATAATGAAAAACTGTTTTTT; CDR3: CASRPRFGGGHNEKLFF
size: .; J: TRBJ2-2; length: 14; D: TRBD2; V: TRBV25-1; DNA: TGTGCCAGCAGTGAATCGGGGGGCACCGGGGAGCTGTTTTTT; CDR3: CASSESGGTGELFF